What follows describes a single T cell receptor beta chain. Its antigen is still unknown. The junction shows a germline mismatch at one end, possibly a read error. The sample belongs to a study of tumor-infiltrating lymphocytes in primary liver carcinoma. A constant-region primer served to make TCR beta cDNA from about 530 ng total RNA. ARM-PCR was slightly modified, and three nested multiplex PCR rounds with it gave rise to the TCR beta libraries. Two initial PCR rounds of approximately 10 cycles each paired TRBV1-TRBV30 forward primers with a C-beta reverse primer. Using its own MiXCR run on the multiplex PCR reads, TCRdb lists one record per CDR3 protein. The sample has 150,000 to 200,000 distinct CDR3 sequences; approximately 86% are singletons. Scientists recovered RNA and DNA together from approximately 20-30 mg of unsorted bulk tissue. Patients diagnosed with primary liver carcinoma received treatment through surgical resection.

Study findings and constraints: Lesser overlap characterized tumor-adjacent and tumor-blood pairs relative to tumor region pairs.

The CDR3 loop spans 13 amino acids. CDR1 and CDR2 from the germline V gene are SQVTM and ANQGSEA. The chain joins TRBV29-1 to TRBJ1-5, with TRBD1 as a possible D gene (6 bases). This TCR derives from a man between 35 and 55 years old with primary liver carcinoma and hepatitis B virus infection. Material for sequencing was tumor tissue from primary liver carcinoma. CDR3 sequence (DNA): TGCAGCCCCGGGGGGGGGGCGAATCAGCACCAGCATTTT. Its protein is CSPGGGANQHQHF. Based on the CDR3 plus reference TRBV29-1 and TRBJ1-5, the full variable domain is SAVISQKPSRDICQRGTSLTIQCQVDSQVTMMFWYRQQPGQSLTLIATANQGSEATYESGFVIDKFPISRPNLTFSTLTVSNMSPEDSSIYLCSPGGGANQHQHFGDGTRLSIL.